Here is one T cell receptor beta chain with its context. Its antigen is currently not known. TCRdb shows the sequencer as NextSeq 550. The Human TCR Profiling Kit (MiLaboratory) was used to prepare UMI-labeled 5' RACE TRB cDNA libraries. The full amount of extracted RNA was used for cDNA synthesis, and the full amount of resulting cDNA was used for PCR amplification. Libraries were prepared in parallel with an identical number of PCR cycles. The authors processed their data as follows. MIGEC and MiXCR extracted about 50,000 +/- 10,000 unique UMI-labeled TRB cDNA molecules per library, requiring at least two reads per UMI. On average, approximately 40,000 +/- 10,000 functional in-frame TRB CDR3 nucleotide clonotypes lacking stop codons were found per library. Diversity metrics, including normalized Shannon-Wiener and Chao1, were computed in VDJtools after downsampling to 5000 UMI-labeled TRB molecules per sample. Clonotype-size-weighted physicochemical properties of the central five CDR3 residues (interaction energy, strength, volume and Kidera factor 4) were computed in VDJtools. TCRdb reprocessed the reads and lists each CDR3 protein sequence as a single entry, with no DNA. The V and J calls and clone size come from TCRdb's table, not from the authors' own analysis. The sample table holds around 140,000 distinct CDR3 sequences. Clones ranked in the top ten supply approximately 0.46% of the sample.

For each CD8+ T cell subset, flow sorting was done in triplicate, and about 300,000 cells per subset went directly into RLT lysis buffer. To exclude memory contaminants, naive CD8+ T cells were stringently defined as CD45RO-CCR7+CD27+CD95-. Using standard density gradient centrifugation, peripheral blood mononuclear cells were isolated from buffy coats. A FACSAria III was used to flow-sort naive CXCR3-negative and CXCR3-positive CD8+ T cells. Total RNA was extracted from sorted cells using an RNeasy Mini Kit. These data are taken from a study of CXCR3-negative and CXCR3-positive naive CD8 T cells (dated by TCRdb to between 2018 and 2021). Regarding the research as a whole: In total, about 130 million TRB reads were obtained, which works out to roughly 1.5 +/- 0.3 million reads per library. TRBV-TRBJ cluster analysis included naive subsets from roughly 5 donors and memory cells from 3 donors. Diversity and physicochemical repertoire analyses were performed on some eleven donors pooled from two independent experiments. Broader findings and caveats from the paper: Naive CXCR3-negative and CXCR3-positive cells from the same donor showed similar TRBV-TRBJ usage, whereas memory cells showed distinct patterns. Comparably high repertoire diversity was found in both naive subsets, whereas much lower repertoire diversity was found in memory CD8+ T cells. TRB CDR3s from CXCR3-positive naive cells showed higher hydrophobicity (lower Kidera factor 4), lower energy, and higher strength and volume indices than CXCR3-negative naive cells. Surface CD5, linked to self-reactivity in mice, was comparable between naive subsets; TCR interaction strength was therefore also inferred from TRB CDR3 physicochemical properties. CXCR3 expression partially decreased after cryopreservation, so most assays used freshly isolated PBMCs.

CDR1 is given as SGHRS and CDR2 as YFSETQ, both from the germline V gene. The CDR3 measures 15 amino acids from cysteine to phenylalanine. The coding DNA is unavailable. The origin of this receptor is a human donor in good health. Some clones in this sample may be carry-over from other donors' samples. The sequence joins TRBV5-1 to TRBJ2-7; no DNA is available, so the TRBD2 call from TCRdb remains unchecked. The sample taken for sequencing was naive CXCR3- CD8+ T cells from blood. The cell subset or site label, as the study defines it: CD45RO-CCR7+CD27+CD95- naive CD8+ T cells lacking CXCR3 (TNR3-). The CDR3 region has the sequence CASGEELGRTYEQYF.